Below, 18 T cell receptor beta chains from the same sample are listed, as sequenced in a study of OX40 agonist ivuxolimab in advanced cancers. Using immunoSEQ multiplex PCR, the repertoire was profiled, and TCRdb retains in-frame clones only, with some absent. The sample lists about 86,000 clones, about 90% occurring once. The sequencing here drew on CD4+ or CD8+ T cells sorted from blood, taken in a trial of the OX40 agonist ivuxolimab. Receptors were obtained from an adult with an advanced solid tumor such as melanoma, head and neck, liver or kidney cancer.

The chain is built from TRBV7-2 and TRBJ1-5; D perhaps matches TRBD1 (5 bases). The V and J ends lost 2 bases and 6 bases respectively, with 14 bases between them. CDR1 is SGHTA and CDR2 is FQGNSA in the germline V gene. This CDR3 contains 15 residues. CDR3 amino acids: CASSLLSGLGQPQHF. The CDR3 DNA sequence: TGTGCCAGCAGCTTATTGTCAGGGTTGGGTCAGCCCCAGCATTTT.

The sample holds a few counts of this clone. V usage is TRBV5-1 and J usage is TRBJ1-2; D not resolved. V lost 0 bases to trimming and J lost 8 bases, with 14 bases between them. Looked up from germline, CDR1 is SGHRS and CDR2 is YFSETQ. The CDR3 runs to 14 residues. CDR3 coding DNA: TGCGCCAGCAGCTTGGCTGAAAACATGGAGGGCTACACCTTC. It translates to CASSLAENMEGYTF.

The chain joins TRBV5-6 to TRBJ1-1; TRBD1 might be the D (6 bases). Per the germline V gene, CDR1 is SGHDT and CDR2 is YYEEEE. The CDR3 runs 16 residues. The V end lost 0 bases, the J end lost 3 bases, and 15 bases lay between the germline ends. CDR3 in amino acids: CASSLDVGAAYTEAFF. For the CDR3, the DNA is TGTGCCAGCAGCTTGGATGTGGGGGCGGCGTACACTGAAGCTTTCTTT.

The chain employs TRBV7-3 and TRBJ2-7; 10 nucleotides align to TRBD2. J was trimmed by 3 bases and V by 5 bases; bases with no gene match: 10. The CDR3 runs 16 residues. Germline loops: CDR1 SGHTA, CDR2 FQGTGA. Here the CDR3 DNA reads TGTGCCAGCAGCGAGGTTCTAGCGGGAGCGCGCTACGAGCAGTACTTC. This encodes CASSEVLAGARYEQYF.

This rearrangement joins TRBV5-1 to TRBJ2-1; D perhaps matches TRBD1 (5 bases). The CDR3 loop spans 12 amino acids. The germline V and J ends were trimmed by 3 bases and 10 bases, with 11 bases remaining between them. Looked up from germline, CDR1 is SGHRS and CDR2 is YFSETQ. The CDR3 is CASSSQGYEQFF. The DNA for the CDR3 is TGCGCCAGCAGCTCTCAGGGTTACGAGCAGTTCTTC.

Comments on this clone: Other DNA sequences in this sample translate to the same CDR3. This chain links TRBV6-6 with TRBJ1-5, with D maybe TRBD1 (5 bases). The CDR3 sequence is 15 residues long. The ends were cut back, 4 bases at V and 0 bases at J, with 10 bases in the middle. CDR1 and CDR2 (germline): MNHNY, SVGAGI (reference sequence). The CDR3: CASSLTAYSNQPQHF. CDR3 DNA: TGTGCCAGCAGTTTGACAGCTTATAGCAATCAGCCCCAGCATTTT.

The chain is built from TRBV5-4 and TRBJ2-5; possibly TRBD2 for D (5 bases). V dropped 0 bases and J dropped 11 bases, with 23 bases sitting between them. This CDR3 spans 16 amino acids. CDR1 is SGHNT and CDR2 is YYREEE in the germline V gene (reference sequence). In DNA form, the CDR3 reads TGTGCCAGCAGCTTGGGAATAGACTACTACCGCGGAGAGCAGTACTTC. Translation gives CASSLGIDYYRGEQYF.

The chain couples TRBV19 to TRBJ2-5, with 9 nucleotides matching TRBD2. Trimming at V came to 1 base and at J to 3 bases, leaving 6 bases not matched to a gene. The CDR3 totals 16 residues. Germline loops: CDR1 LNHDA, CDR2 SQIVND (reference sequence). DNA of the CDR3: TGTGCCAGTAGTATAGGGGCGGGAGGGCTGGAAGAGACCCAGTACTTC. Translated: CASSIGAGGLEETQYF.

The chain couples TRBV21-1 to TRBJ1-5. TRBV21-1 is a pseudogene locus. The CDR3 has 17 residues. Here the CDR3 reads CASSINKQGLQHQPQHF. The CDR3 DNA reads TGTGCCAGCAGCATCAACAAACAGGGACTCCAACATCAGCCCCAGCATTTT.

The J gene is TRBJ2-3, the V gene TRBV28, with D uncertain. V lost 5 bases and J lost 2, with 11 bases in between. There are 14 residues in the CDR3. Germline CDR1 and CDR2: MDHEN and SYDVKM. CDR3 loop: CASSEYRTTDTQYF. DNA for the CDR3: TGTGCCAGCAGTGAGTACAGAACCACAGATACGCAGTATTTT. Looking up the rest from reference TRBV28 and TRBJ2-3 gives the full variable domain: DVKVTQSSRYLVKRTGEKVFLECVQDMDHENMFWYRQDPGLGLRLIYFSYDVKMKEKGDIPEGYSVSREKKERFSLILESASTNQTSMYLCASSEYRTTDTQYFGPGTRLTVL.

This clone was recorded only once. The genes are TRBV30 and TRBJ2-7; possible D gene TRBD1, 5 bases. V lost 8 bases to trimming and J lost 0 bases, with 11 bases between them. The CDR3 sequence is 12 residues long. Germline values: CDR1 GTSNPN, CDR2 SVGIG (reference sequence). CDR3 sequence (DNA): TGTGCCGACCACAGGAGCTCCTACGAGCAGTACTTC. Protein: CADHRSSYEQYF.

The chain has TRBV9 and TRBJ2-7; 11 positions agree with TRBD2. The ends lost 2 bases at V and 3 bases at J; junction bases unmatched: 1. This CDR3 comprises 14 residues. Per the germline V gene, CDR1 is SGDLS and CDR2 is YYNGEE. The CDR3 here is CASSVGTSGYEQYF. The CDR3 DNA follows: TGTGCCAGCAGCGTGGGGACTAGCGGCTACGAGCAGTACTTC.

The CDR3 region has the DNA TGTGCCACCTCCAGAAGGAGGGAGGGCCCCAATGAGCAGTTCTTC. It yields the protein CATSRRREGPNEQFF. V gene TRBV15 combines with J gene TRBJ2-1; 7 nucleotides match TRBD2. Germline lookup yields CDR1 LNHNV and CDR2 YYDKDF (reference sequence). This CDR3 has 15 amino acids. J lost 6 bases, V lost 8 bases, and 13 bases had no gene match.

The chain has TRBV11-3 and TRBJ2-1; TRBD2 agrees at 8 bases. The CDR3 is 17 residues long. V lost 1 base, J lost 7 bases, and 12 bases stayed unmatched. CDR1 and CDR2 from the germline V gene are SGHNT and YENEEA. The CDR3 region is CASSLVVLAGGGNEQFF. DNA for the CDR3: TGTGCCAGCAGCTTAGTAGTTCTGGCGGGAGGTGGAAATGAGCAGTTCTTC.

The CDR3 bases are TGTGCCAGCAGTTCCCCTCCCTCGCGATCGAACACTGAAGCTTTCTTT. It specifies CASSSPPSRSNTEAFF. This sequence joins TRBV28 and TRBJ1-1; D unclear. Germline CDR1 is MDHEN and CDR2 is SYDVKM. The CDR3 contains 16 residues. V lost 4 bases and J 1 base, leaving 16 bases between the germline ends.

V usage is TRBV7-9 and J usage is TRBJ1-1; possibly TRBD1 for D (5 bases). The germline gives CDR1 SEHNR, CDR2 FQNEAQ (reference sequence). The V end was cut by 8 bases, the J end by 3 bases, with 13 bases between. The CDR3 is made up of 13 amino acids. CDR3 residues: CASRRETDTEAFF. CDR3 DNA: TGTGCCAGCCGCAGGGAGACGGACACTGAAGCTTTCTTT. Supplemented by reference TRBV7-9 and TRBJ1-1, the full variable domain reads DTGVSQNPRHKITKRGQNVTFRCDPISEHNRLYWYRQTLGQGPEFLTYFQNEAQLEKSRLLSDRFSAERPKGSFSTLEIQRTEQGDSAMYLCASRRETDTEAFFGQGTRLTVV.

CDR3 in amino acids: CASSLESTAYEQYF. CDR3 DNA: TGTGCCAGCAGCTTAGAGTCCACAGCCTACGAGCAGTACTTC. V is TRBV7-9 and J is TRBJ2-7; unclear D gene. V lost 1 base, J lost 2 bases, and 9 bases lay in between. The CDR3 length is 14 residues. CDR1 is SEHNR and CDR2 is FQNEAQ in the germline V gene (reference sequence). Using reference TRBV7-9 and TRBJ2-7 for the parts outside the CDR3, the full variable domain is DTGVSQNPRHKITKRGQNVTFRCDPISEHNRLYWYRQTLGQGPEFLTYFQNEAQLEKSRLLSDRFSAERPKGSFSTLEIQRTEQGDSAMYLCASSLESTAYEQYFGPGTRLTVT.

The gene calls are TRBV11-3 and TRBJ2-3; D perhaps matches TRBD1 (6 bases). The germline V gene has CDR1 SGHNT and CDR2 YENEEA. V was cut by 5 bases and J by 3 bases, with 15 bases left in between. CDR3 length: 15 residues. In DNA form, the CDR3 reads TGTGCCAGCAGCCTCGGACAGCCAGGGACAGATACGCAGTATTTT. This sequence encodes CASSLGQPGTDTQYF.